The sequence of this T cell receptor beta chain was determined in a study of blood T cell repertoires in COVID-19. Study-wide background: The cDNA or gDNA used as material had been derived from T cells, B-cell-depleted T cells, or PBMCs.

The CDR3 length is 19 residues. V was shortened by 1 base and J by 0 bases, with 17 bases between the two germline ends. CDR1 SGHRS and CDR2 YFSETQ come from the germline V gene. Living in 24 US areas, the participants were between roughly 18 and 90 years of age. Participant-given clinical history determined each cohort assignment. Libraries were prepared by immunoSEQ multiplex PCR; TCRdb keeps only in-frame clonotypes and omits some of them. The sample contains around 200,000 clones, 75% to 85% of which appear only once. This chain connects TRBV5-1 to TRBJ2-6, with D tentatively TRBD2 (5 bases). The sequencing sample was made of PBMCs or T cells enriched from blood (not recorded which). The receptor was isolated from a woman aged 35 to 49 with acute COVID-19. The CDR3 region has the DNA TGCGCCAGCAGCTTGTGGAGCGGAAGGCGTACCTCTGGGGCCAACGTCCTGACTTTC. It specifies CASSLWSGRRTSGANVLTF. Using reference TRBV5-1 and TRBJ2-6 for the parts outside the CDR3, the full variable domain is KAGVTQTPRYLIKTRGQQVTLSCSPISGHRSVSWYQQTPGQGLQFLFEYFSETQRNKGNFPGRFSGRQFSNSRSEMNVSTLELGDSALYLCASSLWSGRRTSGANVLTFGAGSRLTVL.